This T cell receptor beta chain came from a study of blood T cell repertoires in COVID-19. This CDR3 is 13 amino acids long. CDR1 is PRHDT, CDR2 FYEKMQ, per germline (reference sequence). Trimming removed 6 bases from V and 2 bases from J; junction bases left unmatched: 1. In the original workflow: Using reference gene primer amplification, nucleated cell counts were estimated. Some clones are missing from TCRdb's copy, which holds only in-frame ones; the method was immunoSEQ multiplex PCR. That table is the source of V, J and clone size, and D and trimming were worked out from the DNA. The repertoire holds approximately 390,000 clones, with around nine tenths as singletons.

The specimen sequenced was PBMCs or T cells enriched from blood (not recorded which). This TCR was sampled from a woman between 50 and 59 years old who had recovered from COVID-19. The chain joins TRBV13 to TRBJ2-1, with 7 positions matching TRBD2. CDR3 in amino acids: CASRAGAYNEQFF. DNA of the CDR3: TGTGCCAGCAGGGCGGGGGCCTACAATGAGCAGTTCTTC.